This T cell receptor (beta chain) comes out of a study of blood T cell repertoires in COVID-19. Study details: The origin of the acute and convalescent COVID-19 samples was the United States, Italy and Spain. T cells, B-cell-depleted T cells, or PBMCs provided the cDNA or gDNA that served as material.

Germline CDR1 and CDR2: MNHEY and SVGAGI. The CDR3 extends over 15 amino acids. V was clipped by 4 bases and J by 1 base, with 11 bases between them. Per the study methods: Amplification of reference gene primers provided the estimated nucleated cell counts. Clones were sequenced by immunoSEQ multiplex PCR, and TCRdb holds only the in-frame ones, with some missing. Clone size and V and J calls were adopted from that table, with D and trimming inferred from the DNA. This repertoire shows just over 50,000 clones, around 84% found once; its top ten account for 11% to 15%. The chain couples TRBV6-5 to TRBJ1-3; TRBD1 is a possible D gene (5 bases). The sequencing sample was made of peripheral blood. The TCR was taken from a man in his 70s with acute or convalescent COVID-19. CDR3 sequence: CASSWGERSGNTIYF. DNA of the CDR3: TGTGCCAGCAGTTGGGGGGAGAGGTCTGGAAACACCATATATTTT.